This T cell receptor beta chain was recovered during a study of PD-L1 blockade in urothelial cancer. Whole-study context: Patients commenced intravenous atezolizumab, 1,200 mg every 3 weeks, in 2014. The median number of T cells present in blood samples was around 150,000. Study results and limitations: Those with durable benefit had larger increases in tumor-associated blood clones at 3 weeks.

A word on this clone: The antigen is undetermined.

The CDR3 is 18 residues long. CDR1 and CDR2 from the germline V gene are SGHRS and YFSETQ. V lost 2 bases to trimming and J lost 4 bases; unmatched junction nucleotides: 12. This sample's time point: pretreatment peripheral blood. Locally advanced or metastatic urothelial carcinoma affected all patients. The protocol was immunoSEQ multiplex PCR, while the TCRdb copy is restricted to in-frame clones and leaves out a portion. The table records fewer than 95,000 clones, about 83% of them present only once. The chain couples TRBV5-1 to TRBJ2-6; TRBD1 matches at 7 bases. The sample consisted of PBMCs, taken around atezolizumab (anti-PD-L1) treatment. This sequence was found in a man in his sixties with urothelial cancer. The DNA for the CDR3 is TGCGCCAGCAGCTTTGAAACAGGGGCCCCTTCGGGGGCCAACGTCCTGACTTTC. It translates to CASSFETGAPSGANVLTF.